The 21 T cell receptor beta chains below were found in one sample sequenced in a study of blood T cell repertoires in COVID-19. Repertoires were generated with immunoSEQ multiplex PCR, while TCRdb's copy carries only in-frame clones and drops some. The sample consists of roughly 160,000 clones, roughly 83% of them appearing once. The sample taken for sequencing was peripheral blood. The receptors come from a woman in her fifties or sixties with acute or convalescent COVID-19.

The chain joins TRBV7-8 to TRBJ1-5, with D tentatively TRBD1 (5 bases). The V gene lost 1 base and the J gene lost 5 bases, with 9 bases spanning the gap. CDR3 length: 14 amino acids. Per the germline V gene, CDR1 is SGHVS and CDR2 is FQNEAQ. This CDR3 reads CASSLGGRDQPQHF. CDR3 coding DNA: TGTGCCAGCAGCTTAGGGGGGAGGGATCAGCCCCAGCATTTT.

The V call is TRBV5-4, the J call TRBJ1-1; 9 bases match TRBD1. J lost 11 bases, V lost 4 bases, and 12 bases had no gene match. Per germline, CDR1 SGHNT and CDR2 YYREEE (reference sequence). The CDR3 covers 14 residues. CDR3 sequence: CASSGGQGSHRAFF. DNA for the CDR3: TGTGCCAGCAGCGGGGGACAGGGATCGCACAGGGCTTTCTTT.

This chain connects TRBV6-2 or TRBV6-3 to TRBJ2-2; D is perhaps TRBD1 (6 bases). The CDR3 spans 13 residues. Germline CDR1 and CDR2: MNHEY and SVGEGT. The V end lost 2 bases, the J end lost 5 bases, and 6 bases lay between the germline ends. CDR3 nucleotide sequence: TGTGCCAGCAGTTACACAGGGACCGGGGAGCTGTTTTTT. This encodes CASSYTGTGELFF.

The chain carries TRBV5-1 and TRBJ2-5; maybe TRBD2 (6 bases). Looked up from germline, CDR1 is SGHRS and CDR2 is YFSETQ. V lost 4 bases to trimming and J lost 5 bases, with 12 bases between them. This CDR3 is 13 amino acids long. The CDR3 spells CASSQDYSETQYF. Here the CDR3 DNA reads TGCGCCAGCAGCCAGGACTATTCGGAGACCCAGTACTTC. Full variable domain (missing parts from reference TRBV5-1 and TRBJ2-5): KAGVTQTPRYLIKTRGQQVTLSCSPISGHRSVSWYQQTPGQGLQFLFEYFSETQRNKGNFPGRFSGRQFSNSRSEMNVSTLELGDSALYLCASSQDYSETQYFGPGTRLLVL.

The chain links TRBV29-1 to TRBJ1-2, with TRBD1 as a possible D gene (5 bases). CDR1 is SQVTM and CDR2 is ANQGSEA in the germline V gene. Trimming stripped 1 base from V and 4 bases from J, with 13 bases between. This CDR3 is built from 14 residues. CDR3 protein: CSVEGGRSGYGYTF. Written as DNA, the CDR3 is TGCAGCGTTGAAGGGGGCAGGTCTGGCTATGGCTACACCTTC.

The chain couples TRBV12-3 or TRBV12-4 to TRBJ1-6; D not resolved. The V gene lost 7 bases and the J gene lost 9 bases, with 13 bases spanning the gap. The CDR3 has 13 residues. CDR3 protein: CASTQGRSSPLHF. CDR3 bases: TGTGCCAGCACCCAAGGGAGGAGTTCACCCCTCCACTTT.

This chain links TRBV10-3 with TRBJ1-2; 9 bases match TRBD1. The V gene's germline CDR1 is ENHRY and CDR2 SYGVKD. V trimming: 4 bases; J trimming: 2 bases; junction bases outside the gene matches: 2. The CDR3 totals 14 residues. The CDR3 loop is CAISAGTGNYGYTF. For the CDR3, the DNA is TGTGCCATCAGTGCCGGGACAGGGAACTATGGCTACACCTTC.

The chain's CDR3 is CASSQSTGLKAFF. In DNA, the CDR3 is TGCGCCAGCAGCCAATCAACAGGGCTGAAAGCTTTCTTT. The rearrangement joins TRBV5-1 to TRBJ1-1; tentative D call: TRBD1 (6 bases). Between the trimmed V and J ends, which lost 4 bases and 9 bases, there was a span of 16 bases. The CDR3 is made up of 13 amino acids. The germline V gene encodes CDR1 SGHRS and CDR2 YFSETQ.

This clone was recorded a few times. This chain uses TRBV3-1 (or the pseudogene TRBV3-2) with TRBJ1-1, with TRBD1 identical over 11 bases. In germline, CDR1 is LGHDT, CDR2 YNNKEL (reference sequence). The CDR3 contains 16 residues. The V and J ends lost 4 bases and 0 bases, in that order; junction bases with no gene match: 4. The CDR3 protein is CASSPRDRGMNTEAFF. The CDR3 DNA follows: TGTGCCAGCAGCCCCCGGGACAGGGGGATGAACACTGAAGCTTTCTTT.

This clone was picked up one time. The chain is built from TRBV5-4 and TRBJ2-5; no clear D gene. Germline V gives CDR1 SGHNT, CDR2 YYREEE (reference sequence). The CDR3 length is 14 residues. V shed 2 bases and J shed 2 bases, with 10 bases lying between them. The CDR3 DNA reads TGTGCCAGCAGCTTACAGAGTTTGCAAGAGACCCAGTACTTC. It encodes CASSLQSLQETQYF.

This clone was detected a few times. V and J are TRBV6-5 and TRBJ1-3; a possible D gene is TRBD1 (5 bases). The CDR3 spans 14 residues. CDR1 is MNHEY and CDR2 is SVGAGI in the germline V gene. The germline V and J ends were trimmed by 6 bases and 1 base, with 10 bases remaining between them. The CDR3 spells CASRAGGSGNTIYF. The CDR3 DNA sequence: TGTGCCAGCAGGGCCGGGGGATCTGGAAACACCATATATTTT.

The chain carries TRBV6-2 or TRBV6-3 and TRBJ2-5, with D perhaps TRBD2 (5 bases). The ends were cut back, 5 bases at V and 3 bases at J, with 7 bases in the middle. Germline V gene lookup returns CDR1 MNHEY and CDR2 SVGEGT. The CDR3 runs 12 residues. The DNA for the CDR3 is TGTGCCAGCAGTCGGACTGAAGAGACCCAGTACTTC. Its protein product is CASSRTEETQYF.

The CDR3 is CASSFPLTGQAYGYTF. The CDR3 DNA reads TGTGCCAGCAGCTTCCCTTTAACGGGACAGGCGTATGGCTACACCTTC. V gene TRBV7-2 combines with J gene TRBJ1-2; 8 bases are shared with TRBD1. CDR1 SGHTA and CDR2 FQGNSA come from the germline V gene. The CDR3 is 16 residues long. Unmatched junction bases numbered 11, after V lost 3 bases and J lost 5 bases.

The chain uses TRBV5-6 and TRBJ1-2; 9 nucleotides line up with TRBD1. Unmatched junction bases numbered 11, after V lost 8 bases and J lost 6 bases. There are 14 residues in the CDR3. The germline gives CDR1 SGHDT, CDR2 YYEEEE. The CDR3 loop is CASTPDRGFNGYTF. The CDR3 DNA reads as TGTGCCAGTACCCCGGACAGGGGATTTAATGGCTACACCTTC.

The rearrangement uses TRBV27 and TRBJ2-1; 8 bases fit TRBD2. The CDR3 sequence is 15 residues long. V lost 6 bases to trimming and J lost 8 bases; unmatched junction nucleotides: 12. Per the germline V gene, CDR1 is MNHEY and CDR2 is SMNVEV (reference sequence). Written as DNA, the CDR3 is TGTGCCAGCAGACAGGGAGTATCAGCGGGGGATGAGCAGTTCTTC. This codes for CASRQGVSAGDEQFF.

This chain joins TRBV5-4 and TRBJ2-3; D is perhaps TRBD1 (7 bases). Looked up from germline, CDR1 is SGHNT and CDR2 is YYREEE (reference sequence). V was pared by 0 bases and J by 4 bases, with 9 bases between. The CDR3 totals 14 residues. Here the CDR3 reads CASSLAGGSDTQYF. CDR3 DNA: TGTGCCAGCAGCTTGGCAGGGGGGTCAGATACGCAGTATTTT.

This chain links TRBV27 with TRBJ2-7; 9 nucleotides match TRBD2. V lost 4 bases to trimming and J lost 6 bases; unmatched junction nucleotides: 4. Germline V CDR1 and CDR2: MNHEY, SMNVEV (reference sequence). This CDR3 has 13 amino acids. CDR3 protein: CASSSGLAGEQYF. CDR3 nucleotides: TGTGCCAGCAGTTCGGGACTAGCAGGCGAGCAGTACTTC.

The V and J genes are TRBV6-2 or TRBV6-3 and TRBJ2-7; 9 bases are a match to TRBD1. This CDR3 region has 15 residues. Germline V gives CDR1 MNHEY, CDR2 SVGEGT. The ends lost 5 bases at V and 6 bases at J; junction bases unmatched: 11. For the CDR3, the DNA is TGTGCCAGCAGTCCGAGGGACAGGGCCCTTGTCGAGCAGTACTTC. Translation: CASSPRDRALVEQYF.

The V and J genes are TRBV3-1 (or the pseudogene TRBV3-2) and TRBJ1-1; 8 positions agree with TRBD1. Germline V lookup: CDR1 LGHDT, CDR2 YNNKEL (reference sequence). Trimming took 0 bases from V and 7 from J; bases not matched to a gene: 10. The CDR3 spans 16 residues. CDR3 in DNA: TGTGCCAGCAGCCAAGAGGTCAACTCAGGGGGCAGTGAAGCTTTCTTT. Protein sequence: CASSQEVNSGGSEAFF.

The chain joins TRBV3-1 (or the pseudogene TRBV3-2) to TRBJ1-2; D is possibly TRBD1 (5 bases). The length of the CDR3 is 17 residues. Between the trimmed V and J ends, which lost 4 bases and 0 bases, there was a span of 18 bases. Germline CDR1 and CDR2: LGHDT and YNNKEL (reference sequence). The CDR3 DNA follows: TGTGCCAGCAGCCCAAGGGGAAGACGGCTTTCTAACTATGGCTACACCTTC. This gives the protein CASSPRGRRLSNYGYTF.

The chain is built from TRBV5-5 and TRBJ2-7; TRBD2 might be the D (5 bases). The CDR3 loop spans 16 amino acids. Trimming left V 0 bases short and J 5 bases short, with 18 bases between. Germline V lookup: CDR1 SGHKS, CDR2 YYEKEE (reference sequence). The CDR3 bases are TGTGCCAGCAGCTTGGCCAGGAGGATTAACCCGGACGAGCAGTACTTC. Protein product: CASSLARRINPDEQYF.